Listed here are 30 T cell receptor beta chains from one sample, sequenced in a study of T cells in Graves' hyperthyroidism and ophthalmopathy. There were TCR beta CDR3 regions amplified from RNA transcripts. First-round RT-PCR targeting the TCR CDR3 was performed with the HTBI primer set. TCRdb reprocessed the multiplex PCR reads with MiXCR, giving one entry per CDR3 protein. The data show hundreds of thousands of distinct CDR3 sequences, 13% seen once. Sequenced: blood. The source of these receptors is a young woman with Graves' hyperthyroidism.

This clonotype has at least ten counts. V usage is TRBV28 and J usage is TRBJ2-5; D possibly corresponds to TRBD2 (6 bases). From germline, CDR1 is MDHEN and CDR2 SYDVKM. The CDR3 extends over 15 amino acids. Trimming cost V 1 base and J 2 bases, with 11 bases left between them. CDR3 DNA sequence: TGTGCCAGCAGTTTATCCCGGACTATTCAAGAGACCCAGTACTTC. This gives the protein CASSLSRTIQETQYF.

This clonotype was counted a few times. V usage is TRBV5-4 and J usage is TRBJ2-7; D is unresolved. The CDR3 sequence is 13 residues long. Germline CDR1 SGHNT, CDR2 YYREEE (reference sequence). V was trimmed by 3 bases and J by 2 bases, leaving 9 bases between them. CDR3 protein: CASSYYDAYEQYF. CDR3 nucleotides: TGTGCCAGCAGCTACTATGACGCCTACGAGCAGTACTTC.

This clonotype appeared a few times. This rearrangement joins TRBV18 to TRBJ2-2; either TRBD1 or TRBD2 may fit D (5 bases each). There are 18 residues in the CDR3. The V end was cut by 3 bases, the J end by 3 bases, with 20 bases between. CDR1 is KGHSH and CDR2 is LQKENI in the germline V gene. CDR3 bases: TGTGCCAGCTCACCTAGGAGGCAGGGTTGGTCGGACACCGGGGAGCTGTTTTTT. It encodes CASSPRRQGWSDTGELFF.

This clonotype was seen ten or more times. The chain employs TRBV6-1 and TRBJ2-4, with no clear D. The CDR3 is 15 amino acids. Trimming stripped 6 bases from V and 1 base from J, with 13 bases between. Per the germline V gene, CDR1 is MNHNS and CDR2 is SASEGT. CDR3 protein: CASRTWAEAKNIQYF. CDR3 bases: TGTGCCAGCAGGACCTGGGCAGAGGCCAAAAACATTCAGTACTTC.

This clonotype was counted many times. This chain joins TRBV9 and TRBJ2-1; unclear D gene. The CDR3 is 16 residues long. Trimming took 3 bases from V and 0 from J, leaving 13 bases between them. Germline V gene data show CDR1 as SGDLS and CDR2 as YYNGEE. For the CDR3, the DNA is TGTGCCAGCAGCGCAGATTGGCCAGTCTCCTACAATGAGCAGTTCTTC. It translates to CASSADWPVSYNEQFF.

The sample holds many counts of this clonotype. The chain combines TRBV20-1 with TRBJ1-4; TRBD1 aligns across 7 bases. The CDR3 is 18 residues long. The junction had 14 bases not matched to a gene; V was cut back by 2 bases and J by 2 bases. Germline V gives CDR1 DFQATT, CDR2 SNEGSKA (reference sequence). The CDR3 loop is CSARPRDKTGRTNEKLFF. CDR3 DNA sequence: TGCAGTGCTAGACCCCGAGACAAGACAGGGCGGACTAATGAAAAACTGTTTTTT.

This clonotype was seen ten or more times. V gene TRBV18 combines with J gene TRBJ1-4; 8 nucleotides agree with TRBD1. This CDR3 is 15 amino acids long. The V and J ends lost 4 bases and 7 bases, in that order; junction bases with no gene match: 8. The germline gives CDR1 KGHSH, CDR2 LQKENI. CDR3 protein: CASSRDRGLSEKLFF. CDR3 in DNA: TGTGCCAGCTCACGCGACAGGGGATTGAGTGAAAAACTGTTTTTT. The entire variable domain, with the rest obtained from reference TRBV18 and TRBJ1-4, is as follows: NAGVMQNPRHLVRRRGQEARLRCSPMKGHSHVYWYRQLPEEGLKFMVYLQKENIIDESGMPKERFSAEFPKEGPSILRIQQVVRGDSAAYFCASSRDRGLSEKLFFGSGTQLSVL.

The table lists this clonotype with a few counts. V gene TRBV14 combines with J gene TRBJ2-7, with no clear D. Per the germline V gene, CDR1 is SGHDN and CDR2 is FVKESK. The CDR3 is made up of 15 amino acids. V dropped 4 bases and J dropped 3 bases, with 16 bases sitting between them. CDR3 nucleotides: TGTGCCAGCAGCCCCCGGGCAGGCGCCCACTACGAGCAGTACTTC. Its translation: CASSPRAGAHYEQYF.

This clonotype was seen ten or more times. V gene TRBV11-3 combines with J gene TRBJ2-2; D remains unclear. The CDR3 length is 14 residues. Per the germline V gene, CDR1 is SGHNT and CDR2 is YENEEA. The V gene lost 3 bases and the J gene lost 5 bases, with 10 bases spanning the gap. CDR3 in DNA: TGTGCCAGCAGCTTTGGGTCGAGTACCGGGGAGCTGTTTTTT. It specifies CASSFGSSTGELFF.

This chain links TRBV7-2 with TRBJ2-7, with 10 bases fitting TRBD2. The CDR3 totals 15 residues. The germline CDR1 and CDR2 sequences are SGHTA and FQGNSA. The ends lost 1 base at V and 7 bases at J; junction bases unmatched: 7. This chain's CDR3 is CASSLGLAGAREQYF. The CDR3 region has the DNA TGTGCCAGCAGCTTAGGGCTAGCGGGAGCTCGAGAGCAGTACTTC.

This clonotype occurred a few times. As DNA, the CDR3 is TGTGCCAGCAGCTTAGCCGGGGGGTTCACCGGGGAGCTGTTTTTT. Residues: CASSLAGGFTGELFF. V is TRBV13 and J is TRBJ2-2, with 7 bases that match TRBD2. Germline V gene sequence: CDR1 PRHDT, CDR2 FYEKMQ (reference sequence). The CDR3 is made up of 15 amino acids. J lost 4 bases, V lost 1 base, and 3 bases had no gene match. Complete variable domain (other parts from reference TRBV13 and TRBJ2-2): AAGVIQSPRHLIKEKRETATLKCYPIPRHDTVYWYQQGPGQDPQFLISFYEKMQSDKGSIPDRFSAQQFSDYHSELNMSSLELGDSALYFCASSLAGGFTGELFFGEGSRLTVL.

The genes are TRBV12-3 or TRBV12-4 and TRBJ2-3; the match to TRBD2 covers 13 bases. CDR3 length: 17 residues. Trimming at V came to 3 bases and at J to 4 bases, leaving 7 bases not matched to a gene. CDR3 in amino acids: CASSFGLAGDLPDTQYF. CDR3 DNA: TGTGCCAGCAGTTTCGGACTAGCGGGAGATCTGCCAGATACGCAGTATTTT.

This clonotype was observed at least ten times. The chain joins TRBV10-3 to TRBJ2-1; 11 nucleotides line up with TRBD1. The CDR3 covers 16 residues. With V trimmed by 3 bases and J by 7 bases, 8 bases remained unmatched. The germline V gene has CDR1 ENHRY and CDR2 SYGVKD. The CDR3 DNA reads TGTGCCATCAGTGACTTGGACAGGGGGCTTAGGAATGAGCAGTTCTTC. It codes for CAISDLDRGLRNEQFF.

The chain is built from TRBV6-1 and TRBJ2-4, with a possible D match to TRBD2 (7 bases). Germline loops: CDR1 MNHNS, CDR2 SASEGT. The CDR3 spans 15 residues. V shed 8 bases and J shed 1 base, with 15 bases lying between them. Here the CDR3 DNA reads TGTGCCAGCGAAGTACGGGGGGCGGCCAAAAACATTCAGTACTTC. It codes for CASEVRGAAKNIQYF.

This clonotype came up many times. The V call is TRBV6-1, the J call TRBJ2-3; D perhaps matches TRBD1 (6 bases). The germline V gene encodes CDR1 MNHNS and CDR2 SASEGT. Trimming left V 3 bases short and J 0 bases short, with 25 bases between. The CDR3 loop spans 20 amino acids. The CDR3 coding sequence is TGTGCCAGCAGTGAGCCCCCGGGACACCTAGCTATACTTAGCACAGATACGCAGTATTTT. Protein sequence: CASSEPPGHLAILSTDTQYF.

The table lists this clonotype with many counts. The chain employs TRBV28 and TRBJ2-7, with TRBD2 matching over 7 bases. Germline V gene data show CDR1 as MDHEN and CDR2 as SYDVKM. The CDR3 length is 15 residues. Unmatched junction bases numbered 4, after V lost 2 bases and J lost 0 bases. CDR3 sequence: CASSLAGVSSYEQYF. DNA of the CDR3: TGTGCCAGCAGTTTAGCGGGGGTGAGCTCCTACGAGCAGTACTTC.

This clonotype was observed many times. V is TRBV29-1 and J is TRBJ1-1; D remains unclear. Deletions cut 5 bases from V and 0 bases from J, with 10 bases between. The germline V gene has CDR1 SQVTM and CDR2 ANQGSEA. The length of the CDR3 is 13 residues. The CDR3 region is CSVPPDMNTEAFF. CDR3 DNA: TGCAGCGTTCCCCCTGACATGAACACTGAAGCTTTCTTT.

This clonotype appeared many times. The chain joins TRBV15 to TRBJ2-3; possibly TRBD2 for D (5 bases). The CDR3 consists of 18 residues. The V end lost 1 base, the J end lost 1 base, and 18 bases lay between the germline ends. In germline, CDR1 is LNHNV, CDR2 YYDKDF (reference sequence). The CDR3 sequence is CATSRGDPWERGTDTQYF. CDR3 nucleotide sequence: TGTGCCACCAGCAGAGGCGACCCATGGGAGCGAGGCACAGATACGCAGTATTTT.

This clonotype has at least ten counts. The chain carries TRBV5-1 and TRBJ2-5; D possibly matches TRBD1 or TRBD2 (5 bases each). This CDR3 is 16 amino acids long. The V end was cut by 0 bases, the J end by 5 bases, with 17 bases between. Germline CDR1 reads SGHRS; CDR2 reads YFSETQ. The CDR3 DNA reads as TGCGCCAGCAGCTTGGCCGGGACCTCAGGGCCGGAGACCCAGTACTTC. Translation gives CASSLAGTSGPETQYF.

As for this clonotype: Germline and junction disagree at one end, which may indicate a read error. V usage is TRBV29-1 and J usage is TRBJ1-1; TRBD1 matches at 11 bases. CDR3 size: 20 residues. Germline V gives CDR1 SQVTM, CDR2 ANQGSEA. CDR3 loop: CSVEERTGGGLGLANTEAYF. For the CDR3, the DNA is TGCAGCGTTGAAGAACGGACAGGGGGCGGCCTGGGTCTCGCGAACACTGAAGCTTACTTT.

This clonotype was picked up many times. The chain employs TRBV5-1 and TRBJ2-2; TRBD1 or TRBD2 may be the D gene (6 bases each). The CDR3 sequence is 13 residues long. V lost 4 bases to trimming and J lost 6 bases, with 10 bases between them. CDR1 and CDR2 from the germline V gene are SGHRS and YFSETQ. DNA for the CDR3: TGCGCCAGCAGCCCGGAGGGGGCCGGGGAGCTGTTTTTT. This encodes CASSPEGAGELFF.

The chain uses TRBV2 and TRBJ2-2, with D possibly being TRBD2 (5 bases). V lost 3 bases and J 8 bases, leaving 19 bases between the germline ends. The CDR3 contains 16 residues. Looked up from germline, CDR1 is SNHLY and CDR2 is FYNNEI. The CDR3 sequence is CASSDTLSWEIGELFF. The CDR3 DNA reads TGTGCCAGCAGTGATACCCTTAGCTGGGAGATTGGGGAGCTGTTTTTT.

The chain links TRBV20-1 to TRBJ1-2; TRBD1 is a possible D gene (5 bases). Per germline, CDR1 DFQATT and CDR2 SNEGSKA (reference sequence). The germline V and J ends were trimmed by 6 bases and 10 bases, with 30 bases remaining between them. The CDR3 runs 16 residues. In DNA, the CDR3 is TGCAGTGCAAAGAGTTGGGGTTTAGGGGAAAACGATGACTACACCTTC. Translating gives CSAKSWGLGENDDYTF.

This clonotype has more than one count but fewer than ten. V usage is TRBV5-1 and J usage is TRBJ1-4; TRBD1 agrees at 7 bases. This CDR3 comprises 17 residues. The germline V gene has CDR1 SGHRS and CDR2 YFSETQ. V shed 2 bases and J 3 bases; nucleotides not matched to a gene: 10. The CDR3 sequence: CASSFGAVGTANEKLFF. CDR3 coding DNA: TGCGCCAGCAGCTTTGGGGCGGTGGGGACAGCTAATGAAAAACTGTTTTTT.

This clonotype was seen many times. The rearrangement links TRBV27 to TRBJ2-3; D not resolved. Between the trimmed V and J ends, which lost 7 bases and 0 bases, there was a span of 14 bases. CDR1 MNHEY and CDR2 SMNVEV come from the germline V gene (reference sequence). This CDR3 is 15 amino acids long. The CDR3, as DNA: TGTGCCAGCACCCGACGGATCCTCAGCACAGATACGCAGTATTTT. Translating gives CASTRRILSTDTQYF.

The rearrangement links TRBV24-1 to TRBJ2-1, with D perhaps matching TRBD1 (6 bases). Germline values: CDR1 KGHDR, CDR2 SFDVKD. The V and J ends lost 4 bases and 5 bases respectively, with 14 bases between them. CDR3 size: 15 residues. CDR3 sequence reads: CATSEPGVYDNEQFF. The CDR3 nucleotides read TGTGCCACCAGTGAACCAGGGGTTTACGACAATGAGCAGTTCTTC.

This clonotype was recorded many times. The J gene is TRBJ2-7, the V gene TRBV2, with D perhaps matching TRBD1 (5 bases). V lost 4 bases, J lost 2 bases, and 12 bases lay in between. In germline, CDR1 is SNHLY, CDR2 FYNNEI. The CDR3 sequence is 14 residues long. Written as DNA, the CDR3 is TGTGCCAGCAGTGGACAGACAGTGACCTACGAGCAGTACTTC. Protein product: CASSGQTVTYEQYF.

This clonotype was counted a few times. This chain connects TRBV9 to TRBJ1-6, with D tentatively TRBD1 (5 bases). Germline V CDR1 and CDR2: SGDLS, YYNGEE. Trimming took off 6 bases at V and 0 bases at J, with 10 bases between the two ends. CDR3 length: 15 residues. The CDR3 region has the DNA TGTGCCAGCACCAGGGAAAGCTCCTATAATTCACCCCTCCACTTT. As protein: CASTRESSYNSPLHF.

Many counts were recorded for this clonotype. V gene TRBV11-2 combines with J gene TRBJ2-1; 14 nucleotides line up with TRBD2. Trimming at V came to 6 bases and at J to 8 bases, leaving 9 bases not matched to a gene. CDR3 length: 16 residues. The germline V gene has CDR1 SGHAT and CDR2 FQNNGV. CDR3 DNA: TGTGCCAGCAGAGAGGGACTAGCGGGAGTAGCGTATGAGCAGTTCTTC. Its translation: CASREGLAGVAYEQFF.

This clonotype was seen more than once but under ten times. The chain has TRBV7-2 and TRBJ1-1; tentatively, D is TRBD1 (6 bases). V lost 5 bases and J lost 6, with 19 bases in between. Germline lookup yields CDR1 SGHTA and CDR2 FQGNSA. The CDR3 sequence is 15 residues long. The CDR3 DNA sequence: TGTGCCAGCAGCCCTCCTGAGGGGGGGGATCCTGAAGCTTTCTTT. Encoded protein: CASSPPEGGDPEAFF.